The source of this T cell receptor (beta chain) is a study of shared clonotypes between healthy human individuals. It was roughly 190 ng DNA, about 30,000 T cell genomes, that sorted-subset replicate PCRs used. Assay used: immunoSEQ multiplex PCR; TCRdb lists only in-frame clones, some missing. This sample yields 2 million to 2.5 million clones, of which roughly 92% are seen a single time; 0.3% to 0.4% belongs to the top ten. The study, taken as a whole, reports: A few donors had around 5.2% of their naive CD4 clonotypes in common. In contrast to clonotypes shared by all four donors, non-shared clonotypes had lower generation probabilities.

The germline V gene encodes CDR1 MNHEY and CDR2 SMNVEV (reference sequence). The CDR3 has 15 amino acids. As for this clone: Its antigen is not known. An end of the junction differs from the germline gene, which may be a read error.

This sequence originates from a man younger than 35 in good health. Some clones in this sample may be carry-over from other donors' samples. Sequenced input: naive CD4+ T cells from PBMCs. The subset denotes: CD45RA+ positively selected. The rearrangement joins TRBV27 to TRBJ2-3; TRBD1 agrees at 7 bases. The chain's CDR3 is CATSNRGASPDTQYF. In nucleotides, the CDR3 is TGTGCCACCAGTAACAGGGGTGCCTCTCCAGATACGCAGTATTTT.